This entry lists 9 T cell receptor beta chains sequenced from one sample in a study of blood T cells in healthy people across ages. Sample-barcoded 5' priming and a J-beta primer mix drove a second PCR of about 6 to 12 cycles. Via MiXCR, TCRdb re-called the 5' RACE reads, giving one row per CDR3 protein. The data show 550,000 to 650,000 distinct CDR3 sequences, about 27% seen once. This sample also belongs to another study, concerning T cells of mothers and their children.

What was sequenced was blood. All receptors come from a boy aged 2 to 9 in good health.

The chain is built from TRBV29-1 and TRBJ1-1, with D hard to call. The germline V and J ends were trimmed by 7 bases and 0 bases, with 9 bases remaining between them. The germline gives CDR1 SQVTM, CDR2 ANQGSEA. CDR3 length equals 12 residues. The CDR3, as DNA: TGCAGCGCCCAGGCCTTGAACACTGAAGCTTTCTTT. Amino acids: CSAQALNTEAFF.

This chain uses TRBV2 with TRBJ2-5, with a tentative D call TRBD2 (5 bases). The J call may be faulty, since TRBJ2-1 better matches the DNA end. This CDR3 is built from 12 residues. Germline-derived CDR1 and CDR2 are SNHLY and FYNNEI. CDR3 amino acids: CASRGGLTEQFF. The DNA of the CDR3 is TGTGCCAGCAGGGGCGGGTTAACTGAGCAGTTCTTC.

The chain employs TRBV11-2 and TRBJ2-7, with 7 bases identical to TRBD2. Germline trimming cut 4 bases from V and 5 bases from J; bases unmatched to any gene: 14. Germline CDR1 SGHAT, CDR2 FQNNGV. The CDR3 consists of 16 residues. Here the CDR3 reads CASSSRLREGRNEQYF. CDR3 DNA: TGTGCCAGCAGCTCCCGCCTGAGGGAGGGCCGGAACGAGCAGTACTTC.

The sample holds a few counts of this clonotype. The gene calls are TRBV19 and TRBJ1-3; weak D call: TRBD1 (6 bases). The germline V gene has CDR1 LNHDA and CDR2 SQIVND (reference sequence). The CDR3 has 13 amino acids. V was pared by 10 bases and J by 0 bases, with 10 bases between. The CDR3 sequence is CATRDTSGNTIYF. Here the CDR3 DNA reads TGTGCCACCCGGGACACCTCTGGAAACACCATATATTTT.

Details on this clonotype: The germline gene is not matched at one end of the junction; a read error may be the cause. The chain carries TRBV7-2 and TRBJ1-1; 10 positions agree with TRBD1. Germline V gene lookup returns CDR1 SGHTA and CDR2 FQGNSA. The CDR3 length is 18 residues. The CDR3, as DNA: TGTGCCAGCAGCTTACGGGGGTTGGGGACAGGGGTGAAGACTGAAGCTTTCTTT. This sequence encodes CASSLRGLGTGVKTEAFF.

This clonotype has more than one count but fewer than ten. The genes are TRBV29-1 and TRBJ2-5; 9 nucleotides match TRBD2. CDR3 length: 12 amino acids. Germline CDR1 SQVTM, CDR2 ANQGSEA. With V trimmed by 7 bases and J by 9 bases, 9 bases remained unmatched. The CDR3 sequence: CSAEGGGRAQYF. CDR3 in DNA: TGCAGCGCCGAGGGAGGCGGGAGGGCCCAGTACTTC.

The J gene is TRBJ2-2, the V gene TRBV7-8; 7 bases agree with TRBD1. The germline V gene encodes CDR1 SGHVS and CDR2 FQNEAQ. Trimming cost V 2 bases and J 6 bases; bases outside gene matches: 6. This CDR3 has 15 amino acids. The CDR3 reads CASSLPNQGAGELFF. Written as DNA, the CDR3 is TGTGCCAGCAGCTTACCGAATCAGGGGGCCGGGGAGCTGTTTTTT.

The chain links TRBV5-4 to TRBJ2-2; D possibly corresponds to TRBD1 (6 bases). The CDR3 consists of 15 residues. The germline CDR1 and CDR2 sequences are SGHNT and YYREEE (reference sequence). The germline V and J ends were trimmed by 4 bases and 5 bases, with 15 bases remaining between them. CDR3: CASSPDRKRTGELFF. CDR3 sequence (DNA): TGTGCCAGCAGCCCTGACAGGAAAAGGACCGGGGAGCTGTTTTTT.

A single count supports this clonotype. The CDR3 region is CASSVDYRYTEAFF. The CDR3 nucleotides read TGTGCCAGCAGCGTAGATTACAGGTACACTGAAGCTTTCTTT. The chain couples TRBV9 to TRBJ1-1; tentatively, D is TRBD1 (5 bases). Germline V gene sequence: CDR1 SGDLS, CDR2 YYNGEE. V was clipped by 0 bases and J by 3 bases, with 9 bases between them. This CDR3 has 14 residues.